A selection of T cell receptor beta chains follows, all from one sample in a study of cytomegalovirus exposure and HLA in healthy donors. Libraries were prepared by immunoSEQ multiplex PCR; TCRdb keeps only in-frame clonotypes and omits some of them. The repertoire consists of approximately 280,000 clones, with roughly 85% occurring once and the leading ten covering less than 1.2%. Sequencing used PBMCs. Every receptor here comes from a woman younger than 30 in good health and CMV-seronegative. Both conserved end residues are part of each CDR3. The order of the fields is J gene, D gene, clone size, V gene, CDR3 protein, CDR3 DNA. The D gene is left open where the match is weak. Size tells how often a clone was seen (once, few, many) or the class of an expanded clone, and some rows leave it out.

>TRBJ1-1|NA|NA|TRBV5-1
CASSLDGTVNTEAFF
TGCGCCAGCAGCTTGGACGGGACTGTGAACACTGAAGCTTTCTTT
>TRBJ1-2|TRBD1|NA|TRBV25-1
CASSWTGDGYTF
TGTGCCAGCAGTTGGACAGGAGATGGCTACACCTTC
>TRBJ2-7|NA|NA|TRBV21-1
CASSKKREHSYEQYF
TGTGCCAGCAGCAAAAAGAGGGAGCACTCCTACGAGCAGTACTTC
>TRBJ1-5|NA|NA|TRBV6-5
CASSSKGGSSNQPQHF
TGTGCCAGCAGTTCCAAAGGGGGTTCTAGCAATCAGCCCCAGCATTTT
>TRBJ1-4|TRBD1|NA|TRBV7-9
CASRTQGGEEKLFF
TGTGCCAGCAGGACACAGGGGGGAGAGGAAAAACTGTTTTTT
>TRBJ1-4|NA|NA|TRBV4-1
CASSQGTGSANEKLFF
TGCGCCAGCAGCCAAGGTACAGGGTCAGCTAATGAAAAACTGTTTTTT
>TRBJ2-7|NA|NA|TRBV13
CASSLREGGQYF
TGTGCCAGCAGCTTACGGGAAGGAGGGCAGTACTTC
>TRBJ2-7|NA|NA|TRBV28
CASSLRRVDEQYF
TGTGCCAGCAGTTTACGTCGCGTGGACGAGCAGTACTTC
>TRBJ1-5|NA|NA|TRBV19
CASSIWLGGQPQHF
TGTGCCAGTAGTATATGGTTGGGCGGGCAGCCCCAGCATTTT
>TRBJ1-5|NA|NA|TRBV28
CASSLYGFHHF
TGTGCCAGCAGTTTATACGGGTTCCATCATTTT
>TRBJ1-2|TRBD1|NA|TRBV19
CASSIRDRGQDTF
TGTGCCAGTAGTATCCGGGACAGGGGGCAAGACACCTTC
>TRBJ1-2|NA|NA|TRBV14
CASSQDIERNYGYTF
TGTGCCAGCAGCCAAGATATTGAGAGGAACTATGGCTACACCTTC
>TRBJ1-5|NA|NA|TRBV9
CASSAVSDSNQPQHF
TGTGCCAGCAGCGCGGTATCTGATAGCAATCAGCCCCAGCATTTT
>TRBJ1-6|NA|NA|TRBV15
CATAGNYNSPLHF
TGTGCCACGGCGGGAAATTATAATTCACCCCTCCACTTT
>TRBJ2-7|TRBD1|NA|TRBV18
CASSFTGTGDYEQYF
TGTGCCAGCTCTTTCACCGGGACAGGAGACTACGAGCAGTACTTC
>TRBJ1-3|NA|NA|TRBV6-5
CASSYRQLGGNTIYF
TGTGCCAGCAGTTACCGACAACTTGGGGGAAACACCATATATTTT
>TRBJ2-5|TRBD2|NA|TRBV10-3
CAISTRGEGETQYF
TGTGCCATCAGTACCCGGGGGGAAGGGGAGACCCAGTACTTC
>TRBJ1-2|TRBD1|NA|TRBV30
CAWSFGTANYGYTF
TGTGCCTGGTCCTTCGGGACAGCAAACTATGGCTACACCTTC
>TRBJ2-7|TRBD1|NA|TRBV6-5
CASTDGQGLSYEQYF
TGTGCCAGCACCGACGGACAGGGGCTATCCTACGAGCAGTACTTC
>TRBJ2-1|NA|NA|TRBV6-5
CASSYTGITRNEQFF
TGTGCCAGCAGTTACACAGGGATAACACGCAATGAGCAGTTCTTC
>TRBJ1-2|TRBD1|NA|TRBV7-9
CASSLSGDRGNGYTF
TGTGCCAGCAGCTTAAGTGGCGACAGGGGAAATGGCTACACCTTC
>TRBJ2-1|NA|NA|TRBV5-1
CASSLVGEIYNEQFF
TGCGCCAGCAGCTTGGTCGGGGAGATTTACAATGAGCAGTTCTTC
>TRBJ2-7|TRBD2|NA|TRBV13
CASSSLSGISYEQYF
TGTGCCAGCAGCTCTTTAAGCGGGATAAGCTACGAGCAGTACTTC
>TRBJ2-3|TRBD2|NA|TRBV5-1
CASSLVASGSTDTQYF
TGCGCCAGCAGCTTGGTGGCTAGCGGCAGCACAGATACGCAGTATTTT
>TRBJ2-6|NA|NA|TRBV25-1
CASSETASGANVLTF
TGTGCCAGCAGTGAAACAGCCTCTGGGGCCAACGTCCTGACTTTC
>TRBJ1-2|NA|NA|TRBV27
CASSHMGHPPPEYGYTF
TGTGCCAGCAGCCATATGGGACATCCTCCGCCAGAATATGGCTACACCTTC
>TRBJ1-2|TRBD1|NA|TRBV7-9
CASSFSRTGRFSGYTF
TGTGCCAGCAGCTTCTCCCGGACAGGGAGGTTTAGTGGCTACACCTTC
>TRBJ2-2|NA|NA|TRBV9
CASSRRTPSGELFF
TGTGCCAGCAGCCGTCGGACACCTTCCGGGGAGCTGTTTTTT
>TRBJ2-7|TRBD1|NA|TRBV18
CASSPRDSNEQYF
TGTGCCAGCTCACCTCGGGACAGTAACGAGCAGTACTTC
>TRBJ2-5|TRBD2|NA|TRBV19
CASSILAGGVETQYF
TGTGCCAGTAGTATCCTAGCGGGAGGGGTGGAGACCCAGTACTTC
>TRBJ1-4|NA|NA|TRBV30
CAWSAGQSNEKLFF
TGTGCCTGGAGTGCCGGACAGTCAAATGAAAAACTGTTTTTT
>TRBJ2-6|NA|once|TRBV6-1
CASSEPSGAGANVLTF
TGTGCCAGCAGTGAACCGTCGGGGGCTGGGGCCAACGTCCTGACTTTC
>TRBJ1-2|NA|few|TRBV2
CASSDRGYGYTF
TGTGCCAGCAGTGACAGGGGCTATGGCTACACCTTC
>TRBJ2-1|TRBD2|once|TRBV7-9
CASSSTSGGPANEQFF
TGTGCCAGCAGCTCTACTAGCGGGGGACCGGCCAATGAGCAGTTCTTC
>TRBJ1-1|NA|NA|TRBV11-2
CASFPGAGRTKKSGEAFF
TGTGCCAGCTTCCCGGGAGCGGGCAGAACGAAAAAGTCGGGTGAAGCTTTCTTT
>TRBJ1-1|NA|once|TRBV9
CASSVEPGRAFF
TGTGCCAGCAGCGTAGAGCCGGGGAGAGCTTTCTTT
>TRBJ2-3|TRBD2|NA|TRBV11-2
CASTQGLTADTQYF
TGTGCCAGCACCCAGGGACTAACGGCGGATACGCAGTATTTT
>TRBJ1-1|NA|NA|TRBV7-6
CASSPGGTGRWDTEAFF
TGTGCCAGCAGCCCTGGAGGGACCGGGAGGTGGGACACTGAAGCTTTCTTT
>TRBJ2-3|TRBD2|NA|TRBV4-1
CASSQDGGEGDTQYF
TGCGCCAGCAGCCAAGATGGGGGGGAAGGAGATACGCAGTATTTT
>TRBJ2-3|NA|NA|TRBV6-6
CASSYSPTKGTDTQYF
TGTGCCAGCAGTTACTCTCCCACAAAAGGCACAGATACGCAGTATTTT
>TRBJ1-1|NA|NA|TRBV11-2
CASSLDNPEAFF
TGTGCCAGCAGCCTTGACAACCCTGAAGCTTTCTTT
>TRBJ1-1|TRBD1|few|TRBV11-1
CASSIGTATEAFF
TGTGCCAGCAGCATCGGGACAGCCACTGAAGCTTTCTTT
>TRBJ1-1|NA|NA|TRBV9
CASSVDGTAEAFF
TGTGCCAGCAGCGTAGACGGCACAGCTGAAGCTTTCTTT
>TRBJ2-3|NA|NA|TRBV10-1
CASSESLAWGTDTQYF
TGCGCCAGCAGTGAGTCGTTAGCGTGGGGCACAGATACGCAGTATTTT
>TRBJ2-1|NA|NA|TRBV6-4
CASSDSPGVGNEQFF
TGTGCCAGCAGTGACTCACCGGGAGTTGGGAATGAGCAGTTCTTC
>TRBJ2-7|TRBD1|NA|TRBV11-1
CASSPPGQILYEQYF
TGTGCCAGCAGCCCGCCGGGACAGATCCTATACGAGCAGTACTTC
>TRBJ2-3|NA|NA|TRBV4-1
CASSQEEGRGRGAQYF
TGCGCCAGCAGCCAAGAGGAGGGTCGAGGGCGAGGGGCGCAGTATTTT
>TRBJ2-7|NA|NA|TRBV6-7
CASSPFSPEVYEQYF
TGTGCCAGCAGCCCTTTCTCACCGGAGGTCTACGAGCAGTACTTC
>TRBJ2-2|NA|NA|TRBV27
CASSPRGTGELFF
TGTGCCAGCAGTCCACGGGGGACCGGGGAGCTGTTTTTT
>TRBJ1-1|NA|NA|TRBV15
CATSPDKIMNTEAFF
TGTGCCACCAGCCCGGACAAGATCATGAACACTGAAGCTTTCTTT
>TRBJ2-2|NA|NA|TRBV6-1
CASPGVLTGELFF
TGTGCCAGCCCGGGAGTACTCACCGGGGAGCTGTTTTTT
>TRBJ1-2|NA|few|TRBV2
CASSAGQGGGYTF
TGTGCCAGCAGTGCAGGGCAGGGTGGTGGCTACACCTTC